These T cell receptor beta chains were read from a single sample in a study of control samples from healthy donors and cancer patients. Clones were read by immunoSEQ multiplex PCR, and TCRdb kept only the in-frame ones, dropping some. The sample shows around 140,000 clones, approximately 94% of them seen only once. Material for sequencing was blood. The origin of the receptors is a middle-aged man in good health. CDR3s include the opening cysteine and the closing phenylalanine or tryptophan.

CDR3 protein: CASSLVREGGQPQHF
V gene: TRBV28
CDR3 length: 15

CDR3 protein: CASSPPGGTSATQGQYF
V gene: TRBV18
CDR3 length: 17

CDR3 protein: CASSFGRPTEAFF
V gene: TRBV28
CDR3 length: 13

CDR3 protein: CASSQEWVATNYGYTF
V gene: TRBV4-3
CDR3 length: 16

CDR3 protein: CASSVGQGLMAEAFF
V gene: TRBV9
CDR3 length: 15

CDR3 protein: CASSQDLWGFTEKLFF
V gene: TRBV3-1/TRBV3-2
CDR3 length: 16

CDR3 protein: CASSLMRGDEQFF
V gene: TRBV7-2
CDR3 length: 13

CDR3 protein: CASRPGVRNSPLHF
V gene: TRBV7-9
CDR3 length: 14

CDR3 protein: CASSSQAFSGNTIYF
V gene: TRBV7-2
CDR3 length: 15

CDR3 protein: CATSRTDSNQPQHF
V gene: TRBV24-1
CDR3 length: 14

CDR3 protein: CASSKVWRGSGNTIYF
V gene: TRBV21-1
CDR3 length: 16

CDR3 protein: CASSEWEGNTEAFF
V gene: TRBV6-1
CDR3 length: 14

CDR3 protein: CASSQMHPSGVNEQFF
V gene: TRBV4-1
CDR3 length: 16

CDR3 protein: CASRPYRDTEAFF
V gene: TRBV4-1
CDR3 length: 13

CDR3 protein: CASSVAGGADTQYF
V gene: TRBV7-3
CDR3 length: 14

CDR3 protein: CASSRTGTGANVLTF
V gene: TRBV5-8
CDR3 length: 15

CDR3 protein: CASSPRWEYGYTF
V gene: TRBV5-4
CDR3 length: 13

CDR3 protein: CASTRETGGPSPLHF
V gene: TRBV6-5
CDR3 length: 15

CDR3 protein: CASSLYPGGINYGYTF
V gene: TRBV13
CDR3 length: 16

CDR3 protein: CASSPGGAGRIYEQYF
V gene: TRBV18
CDR3 length: 16

CDR3 protein: CASSQGRVRFPNQPQHF
V gene: TRBV19
CDR3 length: 17

CDR3 protein: CASSQDQGAGLGYTF
V gene: TRBV4-2
CDR3 length: 15

CDR3 protein: CATSDRGLINTGELFF
V gene: TRBV24-1
CDR3 length: 16

CDR3 protein: CSARLGVGNTIYF
V gene: TRBV29-1
CDR3 length: 13

CDR3 protein: CASSPPGTGNNEQFF
V gene: TRBV6-2/TRBV6-3
CDR3 length: 15

CDR3 protein: CASSPNFDETSGANVLTF
V gene: TRBV28
CDR3 length: 18

CDR3 protein: CASSATRNTGELFF
V gene: TRBV11-3
CDR3 length: 14

CDR3 protein: CASSQEGTGGPEAFF
V gene: TRBV4-1
CDR3 length: 15

CDR3 protein: CASSQGGPTRSGNTIYF
V gene: TRBV4-1
CDR3 length: 17

CDR3 protein: CASSRTSRELGYTF
V gene: TRBV6-5
CDR3 length: 14

CDR3 protein: CASSPGTGSRTGELFF
V gene: TRBV5-4
CDR3 length: 16

CDR3 protein: CASSSTGGLGEAFF
V gene: TRBV5-4
CDR3 length: 14

CDR3 protein: CASSPFRAGNQPQHF
V gene: TRBV10-2
CDR3 length: 15

CDR3 protein: CASSLATDTQYF
V gene: TRBV11-2
CDR3 length: 12

CDR3 protein: CASSFRSDTSYEQYF
V gene: TRBV28
CDR3 length: 15

CDR3 protein: CASSFDSAKNTIYF
V gene: TRBV11-2
CDR3 length: 14

CDR3 protein: CASSLTLVPVISGANVLTF
V gene: TRBV7-3
CDR3 length: 19

CDR3 protein: CASSLNTVGETQYF
V gene: TRBV5-1
CDR3 length: 14

CDR3 protein: CATSDSSHRQVLRETQYF
V gene: TRBV24-1
CDR3 length: 18

CDR3 protein: CASSQEGRQLYTEAFF
V gene: TRBV4-1
CDR3 length: 16

CDR3 protein: CASSPPGRQAVTEAFF
V gene: TRBV7-9
CDR3 length: 16

CDR3 protein: CASTAGGEYYGYTF
V gene: TRBV6-5
CDR3 length: 14

CDR3 protein: CATTGAEENIQYF
V gene: TRBV24-1
CDR3 length: 13

CDR3 protein: CASSVRNASFGLAGMTGELFF
V gene: TRBV9
CDR3 length: 21

CDR3 protein: CASSRRRPRRAEKLFF
V gene: TRBV28
CDR3 length: 16

CDR3 protein: CSVEAGAGYGYTF
V gene: TRBV29-1
CDR3 length: 13

CDR3 protein: CASNRAGERWETQYF
V gene: TRBV9
CDR3 length: 15

CDR3 protein: CASSRSANYGYTF
V gene: TRBV14
CDR3 length: 13

CDR3 protein: CASSLSRRSSGNTIYF
V gene: TRBV5-1
CDR3 length: 16

CDR3 protein: CASSIAGVNNSPLHF
V gene: TRBV19
CDR3 length: 15

CDR3 protein: CASSARTVNTEAFF
V gene: TRBV25-1
CDR3 length: 14

CDR3 protein: CASSFSGSGGGYTF
V gene: TRBV28
CDR3 length: 14

CDR3 protein: CASSAATGSYYYGYTF
V gene: TRBV5-4
CDR3 length: 16

CDR3 protein: CSVEGTGNTGELFF
V gene: TRBV29-1
CDR3 length: 14

CDR3 protein: CASSLVAQGDGYTF
V gene: TRBV28
CDR3 length: 14

CDR3 protein: CASSLGNSQPQHF
V gene: TRBV28
CDR3 length: 13

CDR3 protein: CASSDTGEFGTEAFF
V gene: TRBV9
CDR3 length: 15

CDR3 protein: CASRFTASTDTQYF
V gene: TRBV10-2
CDR3 length: 14

CDR3 protein: CATSDFADYGYTF
V gene: TRBV24-1
CDR3 length: 13

CDR3 protein: CASSQDGERGEAFF
V gene: TRBV4-3
CDR3 length: 14